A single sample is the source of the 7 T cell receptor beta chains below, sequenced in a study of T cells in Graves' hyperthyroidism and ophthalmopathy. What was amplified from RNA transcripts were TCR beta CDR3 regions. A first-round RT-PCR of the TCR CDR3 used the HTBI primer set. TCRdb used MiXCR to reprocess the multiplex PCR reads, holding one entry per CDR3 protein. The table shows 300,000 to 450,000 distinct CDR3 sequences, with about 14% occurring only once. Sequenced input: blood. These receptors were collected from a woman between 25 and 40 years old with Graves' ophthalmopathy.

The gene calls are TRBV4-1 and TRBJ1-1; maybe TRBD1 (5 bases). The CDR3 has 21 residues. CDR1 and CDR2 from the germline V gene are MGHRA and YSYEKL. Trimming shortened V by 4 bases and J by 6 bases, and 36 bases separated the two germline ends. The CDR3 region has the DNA TGCGCCAGCAGCCTAGAGCCCCTCTTCTCGTTGTTGCGCTTCGAGGGGCCTGAAGCTTTCTTT. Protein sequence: CASSLEPLFSLLRFEGPEAFF.

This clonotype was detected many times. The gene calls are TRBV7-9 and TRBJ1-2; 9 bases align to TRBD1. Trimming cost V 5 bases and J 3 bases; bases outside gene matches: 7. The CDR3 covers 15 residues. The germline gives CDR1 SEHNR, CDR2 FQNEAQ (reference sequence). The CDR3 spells CASSPRDRADYGYTF. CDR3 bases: TGTGCCAGCAGCCCCCGGGACAGGGCGGACTATGGCTACACCTTC.

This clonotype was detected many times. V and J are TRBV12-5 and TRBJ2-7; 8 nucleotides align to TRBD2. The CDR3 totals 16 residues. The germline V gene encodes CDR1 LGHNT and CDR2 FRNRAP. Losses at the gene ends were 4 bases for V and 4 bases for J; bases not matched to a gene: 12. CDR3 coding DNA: TGTGCTAGTGGTTCGGGAGGGCTCAGGGGTTTTTACGAGCAGTACTTC. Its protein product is CASGSGGLRGFYEQYF.

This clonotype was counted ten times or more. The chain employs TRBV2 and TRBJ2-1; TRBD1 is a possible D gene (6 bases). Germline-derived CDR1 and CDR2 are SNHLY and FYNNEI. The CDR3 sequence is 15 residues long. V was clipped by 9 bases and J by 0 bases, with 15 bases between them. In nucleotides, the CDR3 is TGTGCCAGGAAGACAGGCTTCAGCTCCTACAATGAGCAGTTCTTC. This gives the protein CARKTGFSSYNEQFF.

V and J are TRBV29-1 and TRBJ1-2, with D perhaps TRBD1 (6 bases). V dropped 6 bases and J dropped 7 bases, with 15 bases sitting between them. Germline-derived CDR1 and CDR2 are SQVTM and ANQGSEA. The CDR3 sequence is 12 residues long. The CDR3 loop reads CSVDDRFIGYTF. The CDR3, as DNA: TGCAGCGTGGACGACAGGTTCATTGGCTACACCTTC.

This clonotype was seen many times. As DNA, the CDR3 is TGTGCCAGCAGTTTCCAGCCCCAGCATTTT. Translating it yields CASSFQPQHF. The chain joins TRBV28 to TRBJ1-5; D remains ambiguous. The ends were cut back, 3 bases at V and 7 bases at J, with 1 base in the middle. CDR3 length: 10 amino acids. Germline V CDR1 and CDR2: MDHEN, SYDVKM. The whole variable domain, remainder taken from reference TRBV28 and TRBJ1-5, is DVKVTQSSRYLVKRTGEKVFLECVQDMDHENMFWYRQDPGLGLRLIYFSYDVKMKEKGDIPEGYSVSREKKERFSLILESASTNQTSMYLCASSFQPQHFGDGTRLSIL.

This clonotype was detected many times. The CDR3 spells CASSHPGQAGGPSSYNEQFF. CDR3 sequence (DNA): TGTGCCAGCAGTCACCCGGGACAGGCCGGGGGTCCCAGCTCCTACAATGAGCAGTTCTTC. The chain has TRBV7-3 and TRBJ2-1; 8 positions match TRBD1. After removal of 6 bases from V and 0 bases from J, the junction contained 19 bases not matched to a gene. There are 20 residues in the CDR3. From germline, CDR1 is SGHTA and CDR2 FQGTGA.